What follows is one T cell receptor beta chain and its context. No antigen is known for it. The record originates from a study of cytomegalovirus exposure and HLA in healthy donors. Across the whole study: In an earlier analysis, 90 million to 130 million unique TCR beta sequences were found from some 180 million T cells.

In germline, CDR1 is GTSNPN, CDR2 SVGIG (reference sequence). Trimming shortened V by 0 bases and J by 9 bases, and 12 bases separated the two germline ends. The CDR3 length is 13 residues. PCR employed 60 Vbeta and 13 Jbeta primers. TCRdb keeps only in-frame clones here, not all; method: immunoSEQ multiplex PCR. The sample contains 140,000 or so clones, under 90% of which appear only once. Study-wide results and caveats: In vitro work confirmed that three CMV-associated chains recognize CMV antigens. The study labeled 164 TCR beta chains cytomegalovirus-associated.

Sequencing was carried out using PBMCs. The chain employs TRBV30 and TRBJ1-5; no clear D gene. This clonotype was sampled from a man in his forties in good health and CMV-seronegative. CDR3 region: CAWSVLVEGPQHF. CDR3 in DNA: TGTGCCTGGAGTGTATTGGTGGAGGGGCCCCAGCATTTT.